The sequence of this TCR beta chain was determined in a study of blood T cells in healthy people across ages. General study results and limits: Possibly confounding the expanded clonotype changes was the fact that donor CMV status was unknown. It was found that TCR beta diversity correlated strongly with the percentage of naive T cells.

A remark on this clonotype: Antigen specificity is unknown.

A second PCR of roughly 7 to 11 cycles used a sample-barcoded 5' primer and a J-beta primer mix. A tag from a template-switch adaptor with 12 random nucleotides marked each cDNA molecule. Using its own MiXCR run on the 5' RACE reads, TCRdb lists one record per CDR3 protein. The repertoire holds 850,000 to 1,000,000 distinct CDR3 sequences, with just over 50% as singletons. The CDR3 is 15 residues long. In germline, CDR1 is SEHNR, CDR2 FQNEAQ (reference sequence). The germline V and J ends were trimmed by 0 bases and 4 bases, with 10 bases remaining between them. The specimen sequenced was blood. The clonotype originates from a woman aged 55 to 70 in good health. The J gene is TRBJ2-1, the V gene TRBV7-9, with D possibly matching TRBD1 (6 bases). The CDR3 DNA reads TGTGCCAGCAGCTTAGCCAGGGGAGAGTACAATGAGCAGTTCTTC. Its protein product is CASSLARGEYNEQFF.